These T cell receptor beta chains were read from a single sample in a study of technical replicates of blood from a few donors. Measured with immunoSEQ multiplex PCR; TCRdb has only the in-frame clones, and not every one. The top ten hold 5.2% of the sample, which has approximately 60,000 clones, 85% to 90% seen once. What was sequenced was PBMCs. The receptors here all came from a human donor in good health. Some clones in this sample may be carry-over from other donors' samples. The conserved cysteine and the conserved F or W are not part of the CDR3 here. Each record gives: CDR3 protein, V gene, J gene.

ASSPGGNQPQH	TRBV7-2	TRBJ1-5
AISVTRDRDYGYT	TRBV10-3	TRBJ1-2
ASSVEGLGNEQF	TRBV9	TRBJ2-1
ASRGTSGAYEQY	TRBV6-1	TRBJ2-7
ASSPRQGETQY	TRBV7-3	TRBJ2-5
AISEGDGGKQF	TRBV10-3	TRBJ2-1
ASSQGTSGGWTQY	TRBV4-2	TRBJ2-5
ASSPGLLYEQY	TRBV18	TRBJ2-7
ASSLFRGMNTEAF	TRBV11-2	TRBJ1-1
ASRREYGNQPQH	TRBV5-1	TRBJ1-5
ASSDRGGYETQY	TRBV6-1	TRBJ2-5
ASSFAGGRPDTQY	TRBV7-3	TRBJ2-3
ASSAGTGGFGYT	TRBV6-5	TRBJ1-2
ASSLAEGAHQPQH	TRBV7-6	TRBJ1-5
AWGGAPALTLEGELF	TRBV30	TRBJ1-4
ASSDGPADHSYEQY	TRBV2	TRBJ2-7
ASSLGSGGLWTEAF	TRBV7-9	TRBJ1-1
AWSVRPGLAGVGTQY	TRBV30	TRBJ2-5
ASSDTGLAGGPNEQF	TRBV2	TRBJ2-1
ASSEYSPSTDTQY	TRBV7-3	TRBJ2-3
ASSLAAYWRGSYEQY	TRBV5-6	TRBJ2-7
ASTQLLGGQALWNTEAF	TRBV11-1	TRBJ1-1
ASGLTNEQF	TRBV12-5	TRBJ2-1
ASSHERSYYGYT	TRBV7-2	TRBJ1-2
ASSLRTEQIYGYT	TRBV11-2	TRBJ1-2
SAQMRTEAF	TRBV29-1	TRBJ1-1
ASSLVSGGWGNTEAF	TRBV5-4	TRBJ1-1
ASSLVTSGALTDTQY	TRBV7-8	TRBJ2-3
ASSPRAGGSDEQY	TRBV11-3	TRBJ2-7
ASSLLAGGSSTDTQY	TRBV7-2	TRBJ2-3
ASSVRELAELDNEQF	TRBV9	TRBJ2-1
ASSPAGQIQY	TRBV7-2	TRBJ2-4
AIPRESGYGYT	TRBV7-2	TRBJ1-2
ASGRTQTYEQY	TRBV2	TRBJ2-7
AWSVQGGLSYT	TRBV30	TRBJ1-2
ASSMGRSSNQPQH	TRBV19	TRBJ1-5
ASSPGTGVNGYT	TRBV18	TRBJ1-2
ASSPGGEAGGAKNIQY	TRBV18	TRBJ2-4
ASNNDRVRGETQY	TRBV6-6	TRBJ2-5
ASQRRAGGRVDTQY	TRBV7-2	TRBJ2-3
ASGLGDSSYEQY	TRBV12-5	TRBJ2-7